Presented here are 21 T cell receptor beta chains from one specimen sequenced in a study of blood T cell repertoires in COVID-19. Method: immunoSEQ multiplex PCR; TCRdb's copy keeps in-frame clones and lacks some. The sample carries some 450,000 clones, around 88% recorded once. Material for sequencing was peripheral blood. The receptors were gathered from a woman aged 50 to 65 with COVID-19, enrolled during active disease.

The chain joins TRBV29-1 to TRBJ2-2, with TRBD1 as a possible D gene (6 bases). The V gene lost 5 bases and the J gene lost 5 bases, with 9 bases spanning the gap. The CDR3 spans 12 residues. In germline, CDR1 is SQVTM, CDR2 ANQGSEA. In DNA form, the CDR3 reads TGCAGCGTTAGGCAGGGGACCGGGGAGCTGTTTTTT. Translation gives CSVRQGTGELFF.

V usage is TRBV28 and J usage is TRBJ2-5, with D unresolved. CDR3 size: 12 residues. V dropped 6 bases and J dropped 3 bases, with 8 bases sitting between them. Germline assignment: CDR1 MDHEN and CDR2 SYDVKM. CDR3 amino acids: CASRTDKETQYF. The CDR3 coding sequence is TGTGCCAGCAGAACAGATAAAGAGACCCAGTACTTC. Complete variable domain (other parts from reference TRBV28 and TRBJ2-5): DVKVTQSSRYLVKRTGEKVFLECVQDMDHENMFWYRQDPGLGLRLIYFSYDVKMKEKGDIPEGYSVSREKKERFSLILESASTNQTSMYLCASRTDKETQYFGPGTRLLVL.

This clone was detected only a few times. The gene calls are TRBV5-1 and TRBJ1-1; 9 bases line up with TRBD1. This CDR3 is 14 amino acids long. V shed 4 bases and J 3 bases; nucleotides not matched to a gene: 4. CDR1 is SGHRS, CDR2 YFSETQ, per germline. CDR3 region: CASSQQGAHTEAFF. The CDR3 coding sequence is TGCGCCAGCAGCCAACAGGGGGCGCACACTGAAGCTTTCTTT.

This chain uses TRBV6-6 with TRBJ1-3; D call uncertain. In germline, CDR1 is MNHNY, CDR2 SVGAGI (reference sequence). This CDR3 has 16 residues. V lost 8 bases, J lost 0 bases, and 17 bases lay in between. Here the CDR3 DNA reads TGTGCCAGCCAAGCCAAGTTCGTTAGCTCTGGAAACACCATATATTTT. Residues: CASQAKFVSSGNTIYF.

In DNA form, the CDR3 reads TGTGCCAGCAGTTGGACCGCCCTGGGGGGAGAGCAGTACTTC. This gives the protein CASSWTALGGEQYF. The chain uses TRBV27 and TRBJ2-7, with D maybe TRBD2 (6 bases). Per the germline V gene, CDR1 is MNHEY and CDR2 is SMNVEV (reference sequence). Trimming took off 4 bases at V and 7 bases at J, with 17 bases between the two ends. The CDR3 totals 14 residues.

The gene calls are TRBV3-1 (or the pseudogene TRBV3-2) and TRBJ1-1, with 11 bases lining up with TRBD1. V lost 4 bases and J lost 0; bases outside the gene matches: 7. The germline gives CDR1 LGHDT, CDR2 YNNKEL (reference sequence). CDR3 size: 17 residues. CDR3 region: CASSPDRGPFMNTEAFF. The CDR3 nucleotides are TGTGCCAGCAGCCCGGACAGGGGGCCTTTCATGAACACTGAAGCTTTCTTT.

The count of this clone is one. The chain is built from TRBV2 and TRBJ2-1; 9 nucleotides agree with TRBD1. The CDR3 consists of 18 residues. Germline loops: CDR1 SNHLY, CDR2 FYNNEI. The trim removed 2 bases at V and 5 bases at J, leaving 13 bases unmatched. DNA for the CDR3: TGTGCCAGCAGTGAACCCCGGGACAGGGTGAATTTCCACAATGAGCAGTTCTTC. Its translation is CASSEPRDRVNFHNEQFF.

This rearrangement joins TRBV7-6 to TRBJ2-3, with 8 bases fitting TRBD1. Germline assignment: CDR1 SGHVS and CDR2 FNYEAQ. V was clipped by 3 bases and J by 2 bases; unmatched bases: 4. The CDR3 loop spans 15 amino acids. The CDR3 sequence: CASSFRTGTTDTQYF. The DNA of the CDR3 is TGTGCCAGCAGCTTCAGGACAGGGACCACAGATACGCAGTATTTT.

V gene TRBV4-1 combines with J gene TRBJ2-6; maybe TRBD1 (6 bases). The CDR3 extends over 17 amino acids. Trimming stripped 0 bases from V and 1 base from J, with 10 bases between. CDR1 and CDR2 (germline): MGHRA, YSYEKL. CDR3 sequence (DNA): TGCGCCAGCAGCCAAGATACAGGGAGATCTGGGGCCAACGTCCTGACTTTC. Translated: CASSQDTGRSGANVLTF.

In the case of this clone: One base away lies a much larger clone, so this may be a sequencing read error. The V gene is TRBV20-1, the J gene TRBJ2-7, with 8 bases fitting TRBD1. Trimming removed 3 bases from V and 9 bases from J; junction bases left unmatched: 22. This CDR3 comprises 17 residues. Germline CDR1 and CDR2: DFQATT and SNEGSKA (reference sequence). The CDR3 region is CSASSPAPTGAINGQYF. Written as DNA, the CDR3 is TGCAGTGCTAGTAGCCCCGCGCCGACAGGGGCTATTAACGGGCAGTACTTC.

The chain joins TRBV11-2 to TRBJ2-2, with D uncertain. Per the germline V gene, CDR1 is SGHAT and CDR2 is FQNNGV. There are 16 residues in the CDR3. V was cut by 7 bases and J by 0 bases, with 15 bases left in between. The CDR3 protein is CASTLTSAANTGELFF. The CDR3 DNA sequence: TGTGCCAGCACCCTTACCAGCGCCGCGAACACCGGGGAGCTGTTTTTT.

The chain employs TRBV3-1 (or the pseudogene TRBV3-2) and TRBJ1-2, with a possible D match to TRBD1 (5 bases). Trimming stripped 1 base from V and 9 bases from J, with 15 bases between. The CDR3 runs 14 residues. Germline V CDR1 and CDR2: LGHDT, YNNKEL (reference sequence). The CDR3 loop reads CASSQARESLSYTF. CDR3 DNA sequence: TGTGCCAGCAGCCAAGCCAGGGAATCGTTGAGCTACACCTTC.

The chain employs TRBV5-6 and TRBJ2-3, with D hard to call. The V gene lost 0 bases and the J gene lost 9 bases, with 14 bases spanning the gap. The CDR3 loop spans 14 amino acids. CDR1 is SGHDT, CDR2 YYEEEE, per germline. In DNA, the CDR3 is TGTGCCAGCAGCTTGGCCGGAGTCCCTAAAACGCAGTATTTT. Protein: CASSLAGVPKTQYF.

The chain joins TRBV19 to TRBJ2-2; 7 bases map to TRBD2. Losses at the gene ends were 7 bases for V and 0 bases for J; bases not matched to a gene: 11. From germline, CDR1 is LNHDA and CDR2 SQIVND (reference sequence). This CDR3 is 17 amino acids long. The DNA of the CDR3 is TGTGCCAGTAAAGAGGGCCGGGAGGCAACGAACACCGGGGAGCTGTTTTTT. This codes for CASKEGREATNTGELFF.

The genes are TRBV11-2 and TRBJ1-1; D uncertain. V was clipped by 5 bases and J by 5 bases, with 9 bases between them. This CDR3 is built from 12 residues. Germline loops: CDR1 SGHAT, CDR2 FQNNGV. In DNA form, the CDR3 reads TGTGCCAGCAGCATCCTAGGAACTGAAGCTTTCTTT. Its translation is CASSILGTEAFF.

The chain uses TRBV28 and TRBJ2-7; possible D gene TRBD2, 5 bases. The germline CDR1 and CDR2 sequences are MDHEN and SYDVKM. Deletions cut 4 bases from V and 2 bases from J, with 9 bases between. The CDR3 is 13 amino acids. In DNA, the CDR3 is TGTGCCAGCAGTTGGACTGTCACCTACGAGCAGTACTTC. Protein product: CASSWTVTYEQYF.

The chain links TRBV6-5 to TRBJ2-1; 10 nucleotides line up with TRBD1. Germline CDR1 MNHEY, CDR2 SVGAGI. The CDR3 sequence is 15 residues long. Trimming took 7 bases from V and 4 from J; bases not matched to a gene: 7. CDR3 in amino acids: CASTRGQGGYNEQFF. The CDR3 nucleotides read TGTGCCAGCACCCGAGGACAGGGGGGGTACAATGAGCAGTTCTTC.

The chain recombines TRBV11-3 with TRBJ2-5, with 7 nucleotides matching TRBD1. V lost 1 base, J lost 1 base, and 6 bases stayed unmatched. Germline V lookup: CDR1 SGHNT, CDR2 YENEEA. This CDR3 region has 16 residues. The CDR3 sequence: CASSLGGGTAQETQYF. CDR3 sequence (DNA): TGTGCCAGCAGCTTAGGAGGTGGGACAGCCCAAGAGACCCAGTACTTC. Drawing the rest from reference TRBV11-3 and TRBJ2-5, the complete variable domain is EAGVVQSPRYKIIEKKQPVAFWCNPISGHNTLYWYLQNLGQGPELLIRYENEEAVDDSQLPKDRFSAERLKGVDSTLKIQPAELGDSAVYLCASSLGGGTAQETQYFGPGTRLLVL.

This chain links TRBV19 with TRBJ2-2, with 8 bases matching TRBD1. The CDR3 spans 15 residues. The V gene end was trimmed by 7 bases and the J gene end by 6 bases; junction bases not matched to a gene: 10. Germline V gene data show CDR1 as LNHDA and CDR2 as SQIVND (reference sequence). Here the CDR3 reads CASTPDRELSGELFF. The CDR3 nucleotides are TGTGCCAGTACCCCGGACAGGGAATTATCCGGGGAGCTGTTTTTT.

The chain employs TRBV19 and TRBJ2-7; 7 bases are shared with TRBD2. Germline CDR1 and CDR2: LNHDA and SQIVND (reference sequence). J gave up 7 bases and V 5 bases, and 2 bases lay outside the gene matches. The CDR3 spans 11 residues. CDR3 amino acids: CASSSGGEQYF. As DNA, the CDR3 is TGTGCCAGTAGTTCGGGGGGAGAGCAGTACTTC.

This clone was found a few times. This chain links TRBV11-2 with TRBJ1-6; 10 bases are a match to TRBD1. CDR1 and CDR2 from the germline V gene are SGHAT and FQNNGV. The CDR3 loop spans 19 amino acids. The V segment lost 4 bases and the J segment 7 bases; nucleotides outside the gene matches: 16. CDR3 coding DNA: TGTGCCAGCAGCTCGCCGGGACAGGGGCCGTTCTACCGGAATTCACCCCTCCACTTT. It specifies CASSSPGQGPFYRNSPLHF. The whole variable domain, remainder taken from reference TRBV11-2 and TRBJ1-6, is EAGVAQSPRYKIIEKRQSVAFWCNPISGHATLYWYQQILGQGPKLLIQFQNNGVVDDSQLPKDRFSAERLKGVDSTLKIQPAKLEDSAVYLCASSSPGQGPFYRNSPLHFGNGTRLTVT.